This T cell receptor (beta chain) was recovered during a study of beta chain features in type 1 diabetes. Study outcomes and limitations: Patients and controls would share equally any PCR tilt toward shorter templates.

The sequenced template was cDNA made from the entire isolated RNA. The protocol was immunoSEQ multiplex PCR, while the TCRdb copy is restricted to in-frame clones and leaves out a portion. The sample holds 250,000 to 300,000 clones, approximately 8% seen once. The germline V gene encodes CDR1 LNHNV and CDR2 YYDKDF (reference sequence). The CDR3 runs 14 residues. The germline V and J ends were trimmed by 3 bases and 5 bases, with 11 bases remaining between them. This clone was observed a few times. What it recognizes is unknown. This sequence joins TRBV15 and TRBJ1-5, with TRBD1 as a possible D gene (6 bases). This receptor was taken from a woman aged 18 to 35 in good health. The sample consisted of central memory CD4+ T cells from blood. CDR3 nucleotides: TGTGCCACCAGCAGTAGGGACAACTATCAGCCCCAGCATTTT. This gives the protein CATSSRDNYQPQHF. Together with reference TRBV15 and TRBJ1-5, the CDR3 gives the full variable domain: DAMVIQNPRYQVTQFGKPVTLSCSQTLNHNVMYWYQQKSSQAPKLLFHYYDKDFNNEADTPDNFQSRRPNTSFCFLDIRSPGLGDTAMYLCATSSRDNYQPQHFGDGTRLSIL.